This T cell receptor (beta chain) was recorded in a study of shared clonotypes between healthy human individuals. As concerns this clone: Its antigen remains unknown.

For each subset, genomic DNA was distributed in equal portions over several immunoSEQ plates. Assay used: immunoSEQ multiplex PCR; TCRdb lists only in-frame clones, some missing. In the table there are about 820,000 clones, 85% to 95% of which are singletons. Per the germline V gene, CDR1 is SGHDN and CDR2 is FVKESK. The V gene end was trimmed by 1 base and the J gene end by 7 bases; junction bases not matched to a gene: 9. The CDR3 is 17 amino acids. Selected positively for CCR7 and CD45RO-negative, naive CD8 cells excluded terminally differentiated effector memory CD45RA+ cells. Broader study findings: With few donors, the genetic and exposure-history diversity represented was limited. Against clonotypes common to all four donors, non-shared ones had lower generation probabilities. It was only blood that was sampled, and tissue repertoires likely differ.

The clonotype originates from a man aged 25-45 years in good health. Sequencing was carried out using naive CD8+ T cells sorted from blood. The chain links TRBV14 to TRBJ2-1, with 11 nucleotides matching TRBD2. CDR3 region: CASSQGRTSGSWNEQFF. DNA of the CDR3: TGTGCCAGCAGCCAAGGCCGAACTAGCGGGAGCTGGAATGAGCAGTTCTTC.